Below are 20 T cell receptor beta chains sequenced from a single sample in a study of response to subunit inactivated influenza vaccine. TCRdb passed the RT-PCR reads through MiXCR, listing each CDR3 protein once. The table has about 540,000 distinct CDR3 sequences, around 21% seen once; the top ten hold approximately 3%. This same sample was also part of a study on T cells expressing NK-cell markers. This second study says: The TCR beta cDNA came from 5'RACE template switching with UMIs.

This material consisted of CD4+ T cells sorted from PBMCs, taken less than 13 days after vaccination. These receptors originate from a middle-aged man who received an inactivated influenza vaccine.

The CDR3 DNA is TGTGCCAGCAGTTACTTTGGAAGGGCAGATACGCAGTATTTT. Encoded protein: CASSYFGRADTQYF. The chain couples TRBV6-5 to TRBJ2-3, with D unresolved. This CDR3 is built from 14 residues. The V end was cut by 1 base, the J end by 4 bases, with 9 bases between. The germline gives CDR1 MNHEY, CDR2 SVGAGI.

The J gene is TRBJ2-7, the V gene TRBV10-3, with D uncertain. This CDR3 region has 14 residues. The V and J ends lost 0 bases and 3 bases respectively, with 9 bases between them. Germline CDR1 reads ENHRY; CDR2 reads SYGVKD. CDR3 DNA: TGTGCCATCAGTGAGTCGAGCAGCGTCTACGAGCAGTACTTC. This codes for CAISESSSVYEQYF.

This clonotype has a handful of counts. CDR3 protein: CASSTSGDPGSYNEQFF. The CDR3 DNA is TGTGCCAGCAGCACTAGCGGGGACCCGGGTAGCTACAATGAGCAGTTCTTC. This chain connects TRBV11-2 to TRBJ2-1, with 10 bases fitting TRBD2. In germline, CDR1 is SGHAT, CDR2 FQNNGV. CDR3 length: 17 residues. Trimming removed 5 bases from V and 3 bases from J; junction bases left unmatched: 10.

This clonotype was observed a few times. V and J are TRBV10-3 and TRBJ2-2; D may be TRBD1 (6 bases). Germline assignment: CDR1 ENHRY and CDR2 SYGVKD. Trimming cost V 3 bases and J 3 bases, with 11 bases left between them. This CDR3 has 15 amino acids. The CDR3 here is CAISERDTDTGELFF. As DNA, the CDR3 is TGTGCCATCAGTGAACGGGACACCGACACCGGGGAGCTGTTTTTT.

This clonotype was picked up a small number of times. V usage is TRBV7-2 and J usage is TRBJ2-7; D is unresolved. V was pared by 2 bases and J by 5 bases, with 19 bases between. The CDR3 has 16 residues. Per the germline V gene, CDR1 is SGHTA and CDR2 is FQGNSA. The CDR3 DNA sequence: TGTGCCAGCAGCTTATTAAGTGTGTCCGAAAGGAACGAGCAGTACTTC. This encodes CASSLLSVSERNEQYF.

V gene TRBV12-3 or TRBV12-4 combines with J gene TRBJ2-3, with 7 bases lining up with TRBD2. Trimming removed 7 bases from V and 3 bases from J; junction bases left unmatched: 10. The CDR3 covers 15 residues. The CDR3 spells CASTGAGENTDTQYF. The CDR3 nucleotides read TGTGCCAGCACTGGGGCGGGGGAGAATACAGATACGCAGTATTTT.

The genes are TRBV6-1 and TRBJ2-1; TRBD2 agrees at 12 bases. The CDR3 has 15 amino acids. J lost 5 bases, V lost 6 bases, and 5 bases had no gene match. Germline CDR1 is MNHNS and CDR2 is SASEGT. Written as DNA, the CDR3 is TGTGCCAGCAGACGACTAGCGGGAGTGAACAATGAGCAGTTCTTC. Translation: CASRRLAGVNNEQFF.

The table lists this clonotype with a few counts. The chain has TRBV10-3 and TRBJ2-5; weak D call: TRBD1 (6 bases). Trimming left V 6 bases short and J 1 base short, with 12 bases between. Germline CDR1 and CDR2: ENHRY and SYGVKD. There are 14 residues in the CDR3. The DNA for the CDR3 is TGTGCCATCAGCCGACAGGTTACCCAAGAGACCCAGTACTTC. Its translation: CAISRQVTQETQYF.

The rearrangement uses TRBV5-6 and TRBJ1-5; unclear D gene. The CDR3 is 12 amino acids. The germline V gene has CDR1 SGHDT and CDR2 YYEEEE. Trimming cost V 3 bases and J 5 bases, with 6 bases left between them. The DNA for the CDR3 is TGTGCCAGCAGCTCCCGCTATCAGCCCCAGCATTTT. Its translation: CASSSRYQPQHF.

The CDR3 protein is CASSPRQGEEKLFF. In DNA, the CDR3 is TGTGCCAGCAGCCCAAGACAGGGAGAAGAAAAACTGTTTTTT. This chain connects TRBV11-2 to TRBJ1-4, with 7 bases fitting TRBD1. Germline trimming cut 5 bases from V and 8 bases from J; bases unmatched to any gene: 8. Germline CDR1 reads SGHAT; CDR2 reads FQNNGV. The CDR3 sequence is 14 residues long.

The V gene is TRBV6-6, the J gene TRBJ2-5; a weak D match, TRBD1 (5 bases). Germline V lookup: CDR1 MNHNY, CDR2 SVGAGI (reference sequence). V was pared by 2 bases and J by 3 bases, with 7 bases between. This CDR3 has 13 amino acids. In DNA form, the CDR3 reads TGTGCCAGCAGTTACGTCAGGGAAGAGACCCAGTACTTC. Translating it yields CASSYVREETQYF.

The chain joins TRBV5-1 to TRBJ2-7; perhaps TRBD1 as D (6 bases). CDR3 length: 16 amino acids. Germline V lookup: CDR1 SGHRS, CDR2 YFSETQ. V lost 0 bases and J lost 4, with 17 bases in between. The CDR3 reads CASSLAGRGYTYEQYF. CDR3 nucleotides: TGCGCCAGCAGCTTGGCCGGCAGGGGCTACACTTACGAGCAGTACTTC. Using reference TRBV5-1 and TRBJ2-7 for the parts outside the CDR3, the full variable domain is KAGVTQTPRYLIKTRGQQVTLSCSPISGHRSVSWYQQTPGQGLQFLFEYFSETQRNKGNFPGRFSGRQFSNSRSEMNVSTLELGDSALYLCASSLAGRGYTYEQYFGPGTRLTVT.

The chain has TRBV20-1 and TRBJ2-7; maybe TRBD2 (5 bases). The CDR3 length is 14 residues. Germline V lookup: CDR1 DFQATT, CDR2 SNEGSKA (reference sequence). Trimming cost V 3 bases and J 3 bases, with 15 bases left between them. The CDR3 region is CSASQSLGVYEQYF. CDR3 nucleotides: TGCAGTGCTAGCCAGAGCTTGGGAGTCTACGAGCAGTACTTC.

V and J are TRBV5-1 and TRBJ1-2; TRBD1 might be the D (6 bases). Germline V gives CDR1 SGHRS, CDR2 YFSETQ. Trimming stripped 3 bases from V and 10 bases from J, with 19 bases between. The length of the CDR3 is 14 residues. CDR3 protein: CASSSEGVTRNYTF. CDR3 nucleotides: TGCGCCAGCAGCTCGGAGGGGGTTACTCGAAACTACACCTTC.

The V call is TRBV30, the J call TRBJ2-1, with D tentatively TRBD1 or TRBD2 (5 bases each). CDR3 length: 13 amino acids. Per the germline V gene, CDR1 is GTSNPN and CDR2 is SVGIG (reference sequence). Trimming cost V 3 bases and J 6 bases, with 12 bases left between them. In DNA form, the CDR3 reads TGTGCCTGGAGAATCGGGGCAAGCAATGAGCAGTTCTTC. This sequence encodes CAWRIGASNEQFF.

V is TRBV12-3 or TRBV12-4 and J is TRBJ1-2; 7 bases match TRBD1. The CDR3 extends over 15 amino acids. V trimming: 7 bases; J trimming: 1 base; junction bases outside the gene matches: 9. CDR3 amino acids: CASTTSDRFNYGYTF. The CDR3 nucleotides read TGTGCCAGCACTACATCGGACAGGTTTAACTATGGCTACACCTTC.

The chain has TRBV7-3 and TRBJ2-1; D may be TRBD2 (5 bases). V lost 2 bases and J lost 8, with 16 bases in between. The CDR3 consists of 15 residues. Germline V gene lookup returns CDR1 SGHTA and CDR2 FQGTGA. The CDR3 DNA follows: TGTGCCAGCAGCTTACGAGGGAGCTACGGGGATGAGCAGTTCTTC. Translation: CASSLRGSYGDEQFF.

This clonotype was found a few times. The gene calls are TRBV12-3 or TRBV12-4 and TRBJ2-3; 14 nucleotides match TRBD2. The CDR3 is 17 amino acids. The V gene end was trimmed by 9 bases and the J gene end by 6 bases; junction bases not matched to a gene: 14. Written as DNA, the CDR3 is TGTGCCAGGGGACTAGCGGGAGTAAAGCAAGTTGGGGATACGCAGTATTTT. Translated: CARGLAGVKQVGDTQYF.

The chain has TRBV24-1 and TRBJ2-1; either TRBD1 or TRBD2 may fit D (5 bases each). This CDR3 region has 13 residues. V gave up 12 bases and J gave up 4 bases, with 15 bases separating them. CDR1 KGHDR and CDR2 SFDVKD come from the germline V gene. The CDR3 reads CAAAPGPYNEQFF. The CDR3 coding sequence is TGTGCCGCAGCCCCGGGACCATACAATGAGCAGTTCTTC.

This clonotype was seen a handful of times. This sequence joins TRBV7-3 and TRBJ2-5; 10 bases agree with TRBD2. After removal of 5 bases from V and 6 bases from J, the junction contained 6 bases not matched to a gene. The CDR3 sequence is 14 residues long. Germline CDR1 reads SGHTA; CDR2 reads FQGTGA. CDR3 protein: CASSASGSSKTQYF. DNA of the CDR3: TGTGCCAGCAGCGCTAGCGGGAGTTCGAAGACCCAGTACTTC.